The clone carrying this TCR beta chain was recorded only once. Its antigen is currently unknown. The protocol was immunoSEQ multiplex PCR, while the TCRdb copy is restricted to in-frame clones and leaves out a portion. The sample includes 400 to 550 clones, roughly 82% of them seen just once. Trimming at V came to 0 bases and at J to 1 base, leaving 4 bases not matched to a gene. Germline V gene sequence: CDR1 ENHRY, CDR2 SYGVKD. The CDR3 runs 17 residues. The sample's time point: week 3, after first cycle of checkpoint inhibitor. One draw preceded checkpoint blockade; another followed its first cycle at week 3. Patients with prior systemic cancer treatment, concomitant immunosuppressants, or other active malignancies were excluded. The data were taken from a study of blood T cell dynamics during melanoma immunotherapy. About the study: Patients with metastatic melanoma got pembrolizumab or nivolumab-ipilimumab as first-line care. Study-wide results and caveats: Disease-control patients, not progressors, showed rising cfDNA rearrangement scores by W3.

This chain joins TRBV10-3 and TRBJ2-3, with 10 bases identical to TRBD2. This TCR was sampled from a human donor with melanoma. The sequenced sample was cell-free DNA from blood, obtained from a patient treated with checkpoint blockade. DNA for the CDR3: TGTGCCATCAGTGAGTCGATTAGCGGGGGGCGCACAGATACGCAGTATTTT. Its translation is CAISESISGGRTDTQYF.